Reported below is one T cell receptor beta chain. The specificity of this receptor is unknown. Base qualities are not recorded, but no much larger clone differs from it by a single base. The sample is drawn from a study of blood T cells in healthy people across ages (dated by TCRdb to 2014 to 2015). In the study overall: In model experiments, template switching captured roughly one uniquely barcoded TCR beta cDNA molecule for every two T cells. The study measured age-related changes in TCR beta repertoire diversity using deep sequencing normalized with unique cDNA molecular identifiers. For two donors (one aged 18 to 30 and one aged 80 or older), the study analyzed two additional independent replicas of 1 million unique cDNA reads from the same blood draw. Donors of different ages were randomly distributed across sequencing lanes to avoid experimental bias. The donors were split into four age groups: young (average about 16 years), middle-aged (more than 35), aged (approximately 60) and long-lived (approximately 80). On the study overall, not on this receptor specifically: Because profiling used bulk unsorted PBMCs, naive and antigen-experienced compartments could not be compared conclusively. Estimates of total diversity based on one million sequenced T cells were regarded as lower bounds and as underestimates. The percentage of naive T cells measured by flow cytometry correlated strongly with observed TCR beta diversity. The long-lived group showed more naive CD4+ T cells, fewer expanded clones and increased TCR diversity than the aged group, suggesting age selection. Observed TCR beta diversity per million T cells fell roughly linearly with age, and a significant reduction was already apparent by age about 43. Donor CMV infection status was unknown, potentially confounding age-related changes in expanded clonotypes.

Reading from cysteine to phenylalanine, the CDR3 counts 14 amino acids. The only DNA kept is the CDR3, 42 bases in frame from the first base. Via the germline V gene, CDR1 is SNHLY and CDR2 FYNNEI. For this chain, trimming is 4 bases at the V end and 6 bases at the J end, and the number of junction bases without a gene match is 6. The donors were 40 or so Caucasian individuals from Russia, aged roughly 6 to 100 years, who were systemically healthy. Each donor gave ten milliliters of peripheral blood, collected into EDTA-treated Vacutainer tubes. PBMCs were isolated by Ficoll-Paque density-gradient centrifugation, with at least 6.5 million obtained per sample. Total RNA was extracted from PBMCs with Trizol reagent, with at least 5.5 micrograms obtained per sample. For every donor, an aliquot of PBMCs went through flow cytometry to measure the percentages of naive CD45RAhigh/CD27high T cells. Preparation of the library involved 5' RACE. These reads were obtained on an Illumina HiSeq 2500. A second PCR of roughly 7 to 11 cycles was performed with a sample-barcoded 5' primer and a J-beta primer mix. A unique molecular identifier was introduced onto each TCR beta cDNA molecule by a template-switch 5' adaptor carrying 12 random nucleotides. Each sample yielded at least 2.5 million CDR3-containing paired-end reads. The Mint cDNA synthesis kit, primed by a TRBC-specific oligonucleotide, was used to synthesize first-strand cDNA from all RNA. Following uracil-DNA glycosylase treatment, all cDNA underwent a first 18-cycle PCR with the universal primers M1SS and BC2_uni_R. As for how the authors treated the data: For normalization, 1 million high-quality reads, each with a distinct molecular identifier, were randomly selected from each sample. Reads sharing molecular identifiers were discarded rather than binned into consensus sequences. MiTCR, set to a Q25 quality threshold and the strictest error-elimination algorithm, was used for CDR3 identification, clonotype clustering and error correction. A nonparametric unseen species model using Euler transformation provided a lower-bound estimate of total TCR beta diversity. TCRdb took the public reads, trimmed them with fastp at Q25, ran MiXCR for clone calling and kept in-frame beta chains. Identical CDR3 proteins give one entry, which carries the most common genes and DNA. The V and J calls and clone size are TCRdb's, not the authors'. The sample table holds about 2 million distinct CDR3 sequences, of which about 50% were seen once. The ten largest account for around 2.1% of the sample.

Recombination connected TRBV2 to TRBJ2-3; 8 junctional bases match TRBD2. Sample: blood. The clonotype was recovered from a woman between 35 and 50 years old in good health. The nucleotide sequence reads as follows: TGTGCCAGCAGTGTTAGCGGGGTTACGGATACGCAGTATTTT. This encodes CASSVSGVTDTQYF.